The next 23 T cell receptor beta chains were all read from a single sample in a study of cytomegalovirus exposure and HLA in healthy donors. Both 60 Vbeta primers and 13 Jbeta primers went into the PCR. Here immunoSEQ multiplex PCR was the method, and the copy in TCRdb shows in-frame clones only, minus some. The sample lists 270,000 or so clones; more than 80% were seen once. The sample consisted of PBMCs. The origin of the receptors is a man between 40 and 49 years old in good health and CMV-seropositive.

This clone came up a few times. The genes are TRBV5-6 and TRBJ2-7, with 10 nucleotides matching TRBD2. The J segment lost 5 bases and the V segment lost 5 bases, leaving 10 bases of the junction unmatched. The CDR3 is 15 residues long. Germline V gene data show CDR1 as SGHDT and CDR2 as YYEEEE. This CDR3 reads CASRSPGTSVHEQYF. For the CDR3, the DNA is TGTGCCAGCAGATCCCCCGGGACTAGCGTCCACGAGCAGTACTTC.

The V call is TRBV27, the J call TRBJ2-3; 9 positions match TRBD1. CDR3 size: 15 residues. V shed 6 bases and J 3 bases; nucleotides not matched to a gene: 7. Germline CDR1 and CDR2: MNHEY and SMNVEV (reference sequence). The CDR3 reads CASRKPGQGTDTQYF. Here the CDR3 DNA reads TGTGCCAGCAGAAAACCGGGACAGGGAACAGATACGCAGTATTTT.

The chain has TRBV14 and TRBJ2-3; D is undetermined. V gave up 3 bases and J gave up 3 bases, with 7 bases separating them. CDR1 and CDR2 (germline): SGHDN, FVKESK. This CDR3 contains 13 residues. This chain's CDR3 is CASSHRVTDTQYF. CDR3 sequence (DNA): TGTGCCAGCAGCCATAGAGTAACAGATACGCAGTATTTT.

V and J are TRBV7-8 and TRBJ2-1; 9 bases are shared with TRBD2. V lost 3 bases and J lost 7; bases outside the gene matches: 10. This CDR3 has 16 residues. Germline CDR1 reads SGHVS; CDR2 reads FQNEAQ. In DNA form, the CDR3 reads TGTGCCAGCAGCTTCCGAGGCGGGAGGGCACGGAATGAGCAGTTCTTC. Protein product: CASSFRGGRARNEQFF.

Many counts were recorded for this clone. This chain uses TRBV27 with TRBJ1-1; D is undetermined. Germline V CDR1 and CDR2: MNHEY, SMNVEV (reference sequence). The germline V and J ends were trimmed by 5 bases and 2 bases, with 15 bases remaining between them. The CDR3 sequence is 15 residues long. This chain's CDR3 is CASSILSLGNTEAFF. The CDR3 region has the DNA TGTGCCAGCAGTATCCTTTCGTTGGGCAACACTGAAGCTTTCTTT.

This clone was seen just once. The rearrangement links TRBV27 to TRBJ1-1, with 9 bases lining up with TRBD1. The CDR3 covers 16 residues. Germline V gene lookup returns CDR1 MNHEY and CDR2 SMNVEV (reference sequence). V dropped 6 bases and J dropped 6; count of bases not matched to a gene: 14. The chain's CDR3 is CASRRTGQGGVAEAFF. In DNA form, the CDR3 reads TGTGCCAGCAGACGTACGGGACAGGGAGGCGTTGCTGAAGCTTTCTTT.

This chain joins TRBV5-1 and TRBJ2-5; TRBD2 might be the D (6 bases). Germline V gene sequence: CDR1 SGHRS, CDR2 YFSETQ. V was shortened by 1 base and J by 1 base, with 20 bases between the two germline ends. This CDR3 spans 18 amino acids. The CDR3 sequence: CASSLLKAPGGTQETQYF. CDR3 sequence (DNA): TGCGCCAGCAGCTTGCTAAAGGCCCCCGGCGGGACCCAAGAGACCCAGTACTTC.

The chain is built from TRBV7-9 and TRBJ2-7; 9 bases are shared with TRBD1. The CDR3 contains 17 residues. With V trimmed by 3 bases and J by 1 base, 10 bases remained unmatched. Germline V gene sequence: CDR1 SEHNR, CDR2 FQNEAQ (reference sequence). CDR3 DNA sequence: TGTGCCAGCAGCTTCGGGGGAGACAGGGGGTTTTCCTACGAGCAGTACTTC. Translation: CASSFGGDRGFSYEQYF.

The chain couples TRBV2 to TRBJ2-7, with D maybe TRBD1 (7 bases). Trimming removed 6 bases from V and 4 bases from J, with 10 bases in between. In germline, CDR1 is SNHLY, CDR2 FYNNEI. The CDR3 loop spans 12 amino acids. In DNA form, the CDR3 reads TGTGCCAGCAGGGGGGGACAGTACGAGCAGTACTTC. This translates into CASRGGQYEQYF.

The rearrangement joins TRBV5-6 to TRBJ2-7; 7 positions match TRBD2. V lost 0 bases, J lost 2 bases, and 5 bases stayed unmatched. The CDR3 extends over 15 amino acids. The germline gives CDR1 SGHDT, CDR2 YYEEEE. This chain's CDR3 is CASSLGPGLTYEQYF. The CDR3 nucleotides are TGTGCCAGCAGCTTGGGGCCGGGACTAACCTACGAGCAGTACTTC.

The sample holds one count of this clone. V is TRBV13 and J is TRBJ2-5; TRBD2 aligns across 8 bases. This CDR3 region has 16 residues. Germline CDR1 PRHDT, CDR2 FYEKMQ (reference sequence). The junction had 10 bases not matched to a gene; V was cut back by 2 bases and J by 5 bases. The CDR3 DNA follows: TGTGCCAGCAGCTTATTGCGGGAGGACGGCGGGGAGACCCAGTACTTC. Its translation: CASSLLREDGGETQYF.

The V call is TRBV7-8, the J call TRBJ2-3; D may be TRBD1 (6 bases). CDR1 is SGHVS and CDR2 is FQNEAQ in the germline V gene. The CDR3 runs 13 residues. V gave up 3 bases and J gave up 3 bases, with 7 bases separating them. This CDR3 is CASSLQGTDTQYF. The CDR3 nucleotides read TGTGCCAGCAGCTTGCAGGGGACAGATACGCAGTATTTT.

The V gene is TRBV27, the J gene TRBJ1-2, with D maybe TRBD1 (5 bases). Trimming removed 3 bases at V and 8 bases at J, with 13 bases between. Germline CDR1 is MNHEY and CDR2 is SMNVEV (reference sequence). The CDR3 length is 13 residues. CDR3 sequence reads: CASSFPGGFGYTF. CDR3 coding DNA: TGTGCCAGCAGTTTCCCGGGGGGATTCGGCTACACCTTC.

This clone was seen only a few times. The rearrangement joins TRBV2 to TRBJ2-7; tentative D call: TRBD2 (5 bases). The CDR3 is made up of 14 amino acids. The germline gives CDR1 SNHLY, CDR2 FYNNEI. The V end was cut by 6 bases, the J end by 2 bases, with 14 bases between. The CDR3: CASRVIPGTYEQYF. CDR3 DNA: TGTGCCAGCAGAGTAATCCCCGGGACCTACGAGCAGTACTTC. Combining the CDR3 with reference TRBV2 and TRBJ2-7 gives the whole variable domain EPEVTQTPSHQVTQMGQEVILRCVPISNHLYFYWYRQILGQKVEFLVSFYNNEISEKSEIFDDQFSVERPDGSNFTLKIRSTKLEDSAMYFCASRVIPGTYEQYFGPGTRLTVT.

This chain connects TRBV5-4 to TRBJ2-1, with D unresolved. CDR1 is SGHNT, CDR2 YYREEE, per germline (reference sequence). The V end was cut by 7 bases, the J end by 6 bases, with 20 bases between. The CDR3 totals 15 residues. This CDR3 reads CASSALAAYVNEQFF. The CDR3 DNA sequence: TGTGCCAGCTCAGCCTTGGCGGCGTATGTCAATGAGCAGTTCTTC.

The rearrangement uses TRBV4-2 and TRBJ1-2; D perhaps matches TRBD1 (6 bases). V lost 3 bases to trimming and J lost 0 bases, with 11 bases between them. Germline CDR1 reads LGHNA; CDR2 reads YNFKEQ. The CDR3 has 15 amino acids. The CDR3, as DNA: TGTGCCAGCAGCCAGCCCGGGACAACTAACTATGGCTACACCTTC. It specifies CASSQPGTTNYGYTF.

The chain couples TRBV6-7 to TRBJ2-7; TRBD1 matches at 10 bases. TRBV6-7 is marked as an open reading frame, function uncertain. This CDR3 contains 15 residues. After removal of 2 bases from V and 1 base from J, the junction contained 2 bases not matched to a gene. CDR3 in DNA: TGTGCCAGCAGTTACGACAGGGGGCAATCCTACGAGCAGTACTTC. Its translation: CASSYDRGQSYEQYF.

CDR3 in DNA: TGTGCCACCAGCAGGGACAGGGGGCCTTACGAGCAGTACTTC. It yields the protein CATSRDRGPYEQYF. This chain joins TRBV15 and TRBJ2-7, with 11 nucleotides matching TRBD1. Germline V gives CDR1 LNHNV, CDR2 YYDKDF (reference sequence). The CDR3 is 14 residues long. V lost 3 bases and J lost 4; bases outside the gene matches: 2. Filled out from reference TRBV15 and TRBJ2-7, the complete variable domain reads DAMVIQNPRYQVTQFGKPVTLSCSQTLNHNVMYWYQQKSSQAPKLLFHYYDKDFNNEADTPDNFQSRRPNTSFCFLDIRSPGLGDTAMYLCATSRDRGPYEQYFGPGTRLTVT.

J is TRBJ2-1 and V is TRBV6-5, with TRBD1 identical over 8 bases. Germline-derived CDR1 and CDR2 are MNHEY and SVGAGI. After removal of 0 bases from V and 2 bases from J, the junction contained 0 bases not matched to a gene. This CDR3 comprises 15 residues. The CDR3, as DNA: TGTGCCAGCAGTTACTCGACAGGGGCCTACAATGAGCAGTTCTTC. Translating gives CASSYSTGAYNEQFF.

The sample holds a few counts of this clone. This chain uses TRBV11-1 with TRBJ1-5; the match to TRBD1 covers 9 bases. This CDR3 spans 14 amino acids. The trim removed 5 bases at V and 4 bases at J, leaving 3 bases unmatched. Germline CDR1 is SGHAT and CDR2 is FQDESV (reference sequence). Here the CDR3 DNA reads TGTGCCAGCAGCCCCGGGACAGGGAATCAGCCCCAGCATTTT. As protein: CASSPGTGNQPQHF.

The chain is built from TRBV7-2 and TRBJ2-3, with D possibly being TRBD1 (9 bases). The CDR3 loop spans 19 amino acids. Trimming shortened V by 5 bases and J by 2 bases, and 26 bases separated the two germline ends. Germline-derived CDR1 and CDR2 are SGHTA and FQGNSA. This CDR3 is CASSRRQGGAGRATDTQYF. As DNA, the CDR3 is TGTGCCAGCAGCCGGCGACAGGGGGGTGCCGGGAGGGCCACAGATACGCAGTATTTT.

The rearrangement joins TRBV9 to TRBJ2-5; 13 bases line up with TRBD2. The CDR3 runs to 17 residues. V shed 0 bases and J 1 base; nucleotides not matched to a gene: 3. Germline V gives CDR1 SGDLS, CDR2 YYNGEE. The DNA for the CDR3 is TGTGCCAGCAGCGTAGAGGGGACTAGCGGGGTCCAAGAGACCCAGTACTTC. It codes for CASSVEGTSGVQETQYF.

The J gene is TRBJ1-5, the V gene TRBV28; D remains ambiguous. Germline CDR1 MDHEN, CDR2 SYDVKM. This CDR3 has 16 amino acids. V was pared by 1 base and J by 5 bases, with 15 bases between. The CDR3 here is CASSLYEGRRDQPQHF. CDR3 sequence (DNA): TGTGCCAGCAGTTTATATGAGGGAAGGAGGGATCAGCCCCAGCATTTT. The whole variable domain, filled in from reference TRBV28 and TRBJ1-5, reads DVKVTQSSRYLVKRTGEKVFLECVQDMDHENMFWYRQDPGLGLRLIYFSYDVKMKEKGDIPEGYSVSREKKERFSLILESASTNQTSMYLCASSLYEGRRDQPQHFGDGTRLSIL.